These 8 T cell receptor beta chains originate from one sample sequenced in a study of blood T cell repertoires in COVID-19. The method was immunoSEQ multiplex PCR; TCRdb's version includes in-frame clones alone and lacks a portion of them. The sample has about 51,000 clones; roughly 90% are singletons. The sequenced sample was peripheral blood. These receptors were collected from a man in his sixties with acute or convalescent COVID-19.

This chain joins TRBV5-8 and TRBJ1-2; unclear D gene. V lost 4 bases and J 5 bases, leaving 21 bases between the germline ends. This CDR3 contains 16 residues. Germline CDR1 is SGHTS and CDR2 is YDEGEE. In DNA form, the CDR3 reads TGTGCCAGCAGCAACAGAGAAGTGGCATCGAAGTATGGCTACACCTTC. Translating gives CASSNREVASKYGYTF.

The chain employs TRBV7-6 and TRBJ2-7, with TRBD1 matching 9 bases. CDR1 SGHVS and CDR2 FNYEAQ come from the germline V gene. The CDR3 has 15 residues. V gave up 5 bases and J gave up 3 bases; unmatched junction bases: 8. The CDR3 bases are TGTGCCAGCAGCCTTGGACAGGGGCCCCTCTACGAGCAGTACTTC. This encodes CASSLGQGPLYEQYF. The whole variable domain, remainder taken from reference TRBV7-6 and TRBJ2-7, is GAGVSQSPRYKVTKRGQDVALRCDPISGHVSLYWYRQALGQGPEFLTYFNYEAQQDKSGLPNDRFSAERPEGSISTLTIQRTEQRDSAMYRCASSLGQGPLYEQYFGPGTRLTVT.

The genes are TRBV10-3 and TRBJ1-1; D ambiguous. Germline V CDR1 and CDR2: ENHRY, SYGVKD. With 0 bases removed from V and 10 bases from J, the gap between germline ends came to 18 bases. The CDR3 runs to 15 residues. CDR3 coding DNA: TGTGCCATCAGTGAGTCGGAGGGAAGGAAAGTCGGAGCTTTCTTT. Encoded protein: CAISESEGRKVGAFF.

The genes are TRBV5-5 and TRBJ2-3; 7 nucleotides align to TRBD1. CDR1 is SGHKS, CDR2 YYEKEE, per germline (reference sequence). There are 16 residues in the CDR3. V trimming: 4 bases; J trimming: 0 bases; junction bases outside the gene matches: 8. The CDR3 is CASSPMTGQSTDTQYF. The CDR3 DNA is TGTGCCAGCAGCCCTATGACAGGGCAAAGCACAGATACGCAGTATTTT.

This chain links TRBV7-8 with TRBJ2-7, with unresolved D. The CDR3 covers 13 residues. V lost 0 bases, J lost 0 bases, and 3 bases lay in between. Germline assignment: CDR1 SGHVS and CDR2 FQNEAQ. The CDR3 is CASSLASSYEQYF. Here the CDR3 DNA reads TGTGCCAGCAGCTTAGCCAGCTCCTACGAGCAGTACTTC.

This clone appeared a single time. V usage is TRBV6-1 and J usage is TRBJ1-3; D ambiguous. V lost 0 bases, J lost 5 bases, and 14 bases lay in between. CDR3 length equals 16 residues. The germline CDR1 and CDR2 sequences are MNHNS and SASEGT. The CDR3 nucleotides read TGTGCCAGCAGTGAAGCTCGGGGTAGGCAAAGAAACACCATATATTTT. This codes for CASSEARGRQRNTIYF.

This rearrangement joins TRBV18 to TRBJ2-3; no firm D call. The ends were cut back, 2 bases at V and 1 base at J, with 7 bases in the middle. The V gene's germline CDR1 is KGHSH and CDR2 LQKENI. CDR3 length equals 14 residues. The CDR3 loop is CASSPAPGTDTQYF. CDR3 DNA: TGTGCCAGCTCACCAGCTCCAGGCACAGATACGCAGTATTTT. Complete variable domain (other parts from reference TRBV18 and TRBJ2-3): NAGVMQNPRHLVRRRGQEARLRCSPMKGHSHVYWYRQLPEEGLKFMVYLQKENIIDESGMPKERFSAEFPKEGPSILRIQQVVRGDSAAYFCASSPAPGTDTQYFGPGTRLTVL.

This clone was counted once. The chain employs TRBV7-8 and TRBJ2-2; possible D gene TRBD2, 6 bases. Trimming pared 1 base from V and 5 bases from J, leaving 17 bases between. This CDR3 has 17 residues. Germline loops: CDR1 SGHVS, CDR2 FQNEAQ. CDR3 protein: CASSLGGGGTTTGELFF. CDR3 bases: TGTGCCAGCAGCTTAGGGGGAGGAGGGACGACAACCGGGGAGCTGTTTTTT. The whole variable domain, remainder taken from reference TRBV7-8 and TRBJ2-2, is GAGVSQSPRYKVAKRGQDVALRCDPISGHVSLFWYQQALGQGPEFLTYFQNEAQLDKSGLPSDRFFAERPEGSVSTLKIQRTQQEDSAVYLCASSLGGGGTTTGELFFGEGSRLTVL.